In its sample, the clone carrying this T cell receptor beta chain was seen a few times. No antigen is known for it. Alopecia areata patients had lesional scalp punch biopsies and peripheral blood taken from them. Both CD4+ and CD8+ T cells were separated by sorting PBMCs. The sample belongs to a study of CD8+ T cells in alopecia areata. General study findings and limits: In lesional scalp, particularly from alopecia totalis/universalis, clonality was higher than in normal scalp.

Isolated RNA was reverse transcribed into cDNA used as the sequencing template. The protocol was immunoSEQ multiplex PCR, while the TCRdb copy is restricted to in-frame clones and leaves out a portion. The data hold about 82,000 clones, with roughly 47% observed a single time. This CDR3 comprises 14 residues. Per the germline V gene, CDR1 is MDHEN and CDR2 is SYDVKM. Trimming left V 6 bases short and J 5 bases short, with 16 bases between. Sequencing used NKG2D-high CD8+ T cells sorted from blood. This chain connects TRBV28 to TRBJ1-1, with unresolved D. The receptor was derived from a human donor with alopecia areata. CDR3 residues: CASSPLLSSTEAFF. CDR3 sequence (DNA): TGTGCCAGCAGCCCCCTCCTCAGCAGTACTGAAGCTTTCTTT.